This paragraph reports one T cell receptor beta chain. Its cognate antigen is unknown. The data originate from a study of regulatory T cells in long-lasting Graves disease. TCR beta libraries were built with iRepertoire HTBI primers and Arm-PCR of CDR3 regions. Per the original methods: Identification across samples found approximately 67 TRBV and 11 to 15 TRBJ segments. TCRdb used MiXCR to reprocess the multiplex PCR reads, holding one entry per CDR3 protein. These V and J calls originate from TCRdb's pipeline instead of the authors' own analysis. The sample carries a few hundred thousand distinct CDR3 sequences, 21% recorded once. The time point denotes: persistent/refractory GD, antithyroid drugs over 5 years with positive TRAb. PBMCs provided the RNA from which the TCR library was made. Study findings and constraints: Peripheral blood, not thyroid tissue, was the sole material studied. The number of shared public clonotypes was higher in persistent patients (about 3,000) than new patients (approximately 1,000).

Trimming shortened V by 0 bases and J by 5 bases, and 16 bases separated the two germline ends. The CDR3 covers 16 residues. This specimen was peripheral blood mononuclear cells (PBMCs), taken when the disease was refractory, from a patient treated with antithyroid drugs. The chain links TRBV12-3 or TRBV12-4 to TRBJ2-5, with a weak D call TRBD2 (6 bases). This sequence was found in a female donor with Graves disease. CDR3 bases: TGTGCCAGCAGTTTAGCCACCGGGAGCGGCGGGGAGACCCAGTACTTC. This sequence encodes CASSLATGSGGETQYF.